A single sample gave rise to the 19 T cell receptor beta chains below, sequenced in a study of PD-1 blockade in classical Hodgkin lymphoma. Clones were sequenced by immunoSEQ multiplex PCR, and TCRdb holds only the in-frame ones, with some missing. The table records 30,000 to 40,000 clones, more than 80% of them present only once. Relapse was seen in all patients after autologous stem cell transplantation, and brentuximab vedotin exposure was variable. Magnetic negative selection was used to purify CD4+ T cells from PBMCs that had been thawed. Sequenced here: CD4+ T cells from blood, sampled at baseline. These receptors originate from a human donor with classical Hodgkin lymphoma.

The chain is built from TRBV10-1 and TRBJ1-3; no clear D gene. The CDR3 runs to 12 residues. V lost 6 bases, J lost 2 bases, and 5 bases lay in between. Germline V gives CDR1 WNHNN, CDR2 SYGVQD (reference sequence). The CDR3 region has the DNA TGCGCCAGCAGCGACCCTGGAAACACCATATATTTT. Translation: CASSDPGNTIYF.

This clone was seen only once. This chain joins TRBV6-1 and TRBJ1-2; D is uncertain. The CDR3 sequence is 16 residues long. V was cut by 3 bases and J by 1 base, with 15 bases left in between. Germline V gene lookup returns CDR1 MNHNS and CDR2 SASEGT. The CDR3 is CASSDVKVSLNYGYTF. CDR3 bases: TGTGCCAGCAGTGATGTAAAGGTTTCTCTTAACTATGGCTACACCTTC.

V usage is TRBV6-1 and J usage is TRBJ1-5, with TRBD1 identical over 7 bases. Germline CDR1 reads MNHNS; CDR2 reads SASEGT. Trimming at V came to 7 bases and at J to 3 bases, leaving 9 bases not matched to a gene. This CDR3 comprises 15 residues. The CDR3 nucleotides read TGTGCCAGCACCCCGACAGGGACCCTCAATCAGCCCCAGCATTTT. Its protein product is CASTPTGTLNQPQHF.

V and J are TRBV9 and TRBJ2-1, with 8 bases aligning to TRBD2. This CDR3 is 15 amino acids long. Germline trimming cut 3 bases from V and 2 bases from J; bases unmatched to any gene: 4. Per germline, CDR1 SGDLS and CDR2 YYNGEE. As DNA, the CDR3 is TGTGCCAGCAGCGCTCGACTAGCGACCTACAATGAGCAGTTCTTC. It codes for CASSARLATYNEQFF. Full variable domain (missing parts from reference TRBV9 and TRBJ2-1): DSGVTQTPKHLITATGQRVTLRCSPRSGDLSVYWYQQSLDQGLQFLIQYYNGEERAKGNILERFSAQQFPDLHSELNLSSLELGDSALYFCASSARLATYNEQFFGPGTRLTVL.

The chain has TRBV5-1 and TRBJ2-3; no clear D. The ends were cut back, 0 bases at V and 0 bases at J, with 14 bases in the middle. Germline V lookup: CDR1 SGHRS, CDR2 YFSETQ. The CDR3 is 17 residues long. The chain's CDR3 is CASSLAVTASSTDTQYF. Here the CDR3 DNA reads TGCGCCAGCAGCTTGGCCGTGACCGCCTCTAGCACAGATACGCAGTATTTT.

The chain uses TRBV27 and TRBJ2-1, with D tentatively TRBD2 (6 bases). Trimming stripped 5 bases from V and 4 bases from J, with 12 bases between. This CDR3 has 14 amino acids. CDR1 and CDR2 from the germline V gene are MNHEY and SMNVEV (reference sequence). The CDR3 region is CASSPLALYNEQFF. CDR3 bases: TGTGCCAGCAGTCCCCTAGCGCTATACAATGAGCAGTTCTTC.

The count of this clone is one. The V call is TRBV9, the J call TRBJ1-1, with D unresolved. With 3 bases removed from V and 5 bases from J, the gap between germline ends came to 14 bases. The germline gives CDR1 SGDLS, CDR2 YYNGEE. The CDR3 has 14 residues. Written as DNA, the CDR3 is TGTGCCAGCAGCGCCAGAGGGAGGGTGACTGAAGCTTTCTTT. It yields the protein CASSARGRVTEAFF.

This chain links TRBV30 with TRBJ1-6; D gene unclear. This CDR3 contains 13 residues. V gave up 1 base and J gave up 7 bases, with 8 bases separating them. Germline V gene sequence: CDR1 GTSNPN, CDR2 SVGIG (reference sequence). This chain's CDR3 is CAWSGFRNSPLHF. For the CDR3, the DNA is TGTGCCTGGAGTGGGTTTAGGAATTCACCCCTCCACTTT.

The rearrangement joins TRBV7-3 to TRBJ2-3; 7 bases are shared with TRBD2. CDR3 length equals 16 residues. V trimming: 5 bases; J trimming: 3 bases; junction bases outside the gene matches: 11. Looked up from germline, CDR1 is SGHTA and CDR2 is FQGTGA. The DNA of the CDR3 is TGTGCCAGCAGCCGAGGGGAGGGGTTAAGGACAGATACGCAGTATTTT. This translates into CASSRGEGLRTDTQYF.

The gene calls are TRBV6-6 and TRBJ1-1, with no clear D. The V gene's germline CDR1 is MNHNY and CDR2 SVGAGI (reference sequence). V was pared by 3 bases and J by 0 bases, with 5 bases between. The CDR3 is 13 amino acids. CDR3 protein: CASSYELNTEAFF. CDR3 DNA: TGTGCCAGCAGTTATGAATTGAACACTGAAGCTTTCTTT.

The CDR3 reads CASSLVSSGSPQTQYF. DNA of the CDR3: TGTGCCAGCAGCTTAGTATCCAGCGGGAGTCCCCAGACCCAGTACTTC. This rearrangement joins TRBV7-2 to TRBJ2-5; 8 bases map to TRBD2. The germline CDR1 and CDR2 sequences are SGHTA and FQGNSA. Losses at the gene ends were 1 base for V and 6 bases for J; bases not matched to a gene: 10. The CDR3 consists of 16 residues.

This chain uses TRBV10-3 with TRBJ2-7; D gene uncertain. V lost 0 bases, J lost 0 bases, and 9 bases lay in between. The CDR3 length is 15 residues. From germline, CDR1 is ENHRY and CDR2 SYGVKD. The CDR3 here is CAISESVPTSYEQYF. The CDR3 DNA sequence: TGTGCCATCAGTGAGTCCGTCCCAACCTCCTACGAGCAGTACTTC.

The rearrangement joins TRBV6-1 to TRBJ1-4, with TRBD1 matching over 8 bases. This CDR3 has 15 residues. Germline V gives CDR1 MNHNS, CDR2 SASEGT. V lost 5 bases, J lost 8 bases, and 10 bases stayed unmatched. CDR3 residues: CASSFHRGGAEKLFF. DNA for the CDR3: TGTGCCAGCAGTTTTCACAGGGGGGGGGCGGAAAAACTGTTTTTT.

The rearrangement uses TRBV28 and TRBJ2-5, with D tentatively TRBD1 (5 bases). The CDR3 covers 15 residues. The germline V gene encodes CDR1 MDHEN and CDR2 SYDVKM. The V gene lost 3 bases and the J gene lost 11 bases, with 22 bases spanning the gap. This CDR3 is CASSLVTTIRQRQYF. The CDR3 nucleotides are TGTGCCAGCAGTTTGGTAACTACGATCCGACAGAGACAGTACTTC. Variable domain in full (rest from reference TRBV28 and TRBJ2-5): DVKVTQSSRYLVKRTGEKVFLECVQDMDHENMFWYRQDPGLGLRLIYFSYDVKMKEKGDIPEGYSVSREKKERFSLILESASTNQTSMYLCASSLVTTIRQRQYFGPGTRLLVL.

The chain has TRBV25-1 and TRBJ2-3; 9 positions match TRBD2. The CDR3 is made up of 11 amino acids. Trimming cost V 6 bases and J 13 bases; bases outside gene matches: 5. CDR1 MGHDK and CDR2 SYGVNS come from the germline V gene. CDR3 sequence reads: CASSIAGAKYF. The CDR3 bases are TGTGCCAGCAGCATAGCGGGAGCTAAGTATTTT.

The CDR3 loop is CASSSQGNNEQFF. CDR3 sequence (DNA): TGTGCCAGTAGTAGCCAGGGAAACAATGAGCAGTTCTTC. The chain joins TRBV19 to TRBJ2-1, with a tentative D call TRBD1 (5 bases). The CDR3 runs to 13 residues. V gave up 4 bases and J gave up 5 bases, with 9 bases separating them. Per the germline V gene, CDR1 is LNHDA and CDR2 is SQIVND (reference sequence).

V and J are TRBV10-1 and TRBJ1-5; possible D gene TRBD1, 5 bases. The length of the CDR3 is 15 residues. CDR1 and CDR2 from the germline V gene are WNHNN and SYGVQD (reference sequence). The germline V and J ends were trimmed by 0 bases and 6 bases, with 12 bases remaining between them. CDR3 protein: CASSESAGEGQPQHF. Written as DNA, the CDR3 is TGCGCCAGCAGTGAGTCTGCGGGGGAAGGTCAGCCCCAGCATTTT.

The gene calls are TRBV6-1 and TRBJ2-7; TRBD2 might be the D (5 bases). The V end was cut by 7 bases, the J end by 4 bases, with 8 bases between. Germline V gene data show CDR1 as MNHNS and CDR2 as SASEGT. The CDR3 spans 11 residues. As DNA, the CDR3 is TGTGCCAGCAACCGCGGGTACGAGCAGTACTTC. Encoded protein: CASNRGYEQYF.

The chain links TRBV18 to TRBJ2-7; TRBD1 might be the D (5 bases). Trimming stripped 0 bases from V and 0 bases from J, with 15 bases between. This CDR3 contains 17 residues. Germline CDR1 KGHSH, CDR2 LQKENI. This chain's CDR3 is CASSPPFSAGYSYEQYF. DNA of the CDR3: TGTGCCAGCTCACCACCCTTTTCAGCAGGGTACTCCTACGAGCAGTACTTC. The whole variable domain, filled in from reference TRBV18 and TRBJ2-7, reads NAGVMQNPRHLVRRRGQEARLRCSPMKGHSHVYWYRQLPEEGLKFMVYLQKENIIDESGMPKERFSAEFPKEGPSILRIQQVVRGDSAAYFCASSPPFSAGYSYEQYFGPGTRLTVT.